One sample yielded the 26 T cell receptor beta chains listed below, sequenced in a study of CD8 T cells in ankylosing spondylitis. TCRdb ran MiXCR on the 5' RACE reads and lists one entry per CDR3 protein. The repertoire includes 200,000 or so distinct CDR3 sequences, 15% to 20% of them detected once, and approximately 4% sits in the top ten. The material sequenced was blood, either unsorted or a sorted T cell fraction (not recorded which). These receptor sequences come from a male donor under 30 with ankylosing spondylitis or in good health (not recorded which).

This clonotype appeared many times. The genes are TRBV7-2 and TRBJ2-7, with D possibly TRBD1 on 6 matching bases. Germline V CDR1 and CDR2: SGHTA, FQGNSA. Trimming pared 4 bases from V and 6 bases from J, leaving 13 bases between. The CDR3 sequence is 13 residues long. CDR3 protein: CASSSSGTTEQYV. CDR3 nucleotides: TGTGCCAGCAGCTCCTCCGGGACAACCGAGCAGTACGTC.

This clonotype was found many times. The rearrangement links TRBV2 to TRBJ2-7; D remains ambiguous. This CDR3 is built from 13 residues. The V gene lost 4 bases and the J gene lost 3 bases, with 10 bases spanning the gap. Germline CDR1 and CDR2: SNHLY and FYNNEI. The CDR3 spells CASSVGFGYEQYV. The CDR3 bases are TGTGCCAGCAGTGTCGGGTTTGGCTACGAGCAGTACGTC.

The rearrangement joins TRBV7-2 to TRBJ2-2, with 10 bases matching TRBD2. This CDR3 spans 14 amino acids. CDR1 and CDR2 (germline): SGHTA, FQGNSA. V lost 4 bases and J lost 5; bases outside the gene matches: 1. The CDR3 bases are TGTGCCAGCAGCTATAGCGGGAGGACCGGGGAGCTGTTTTTT. Translation gives CASSYSGRTGELFF.

This clonotype was found many times. The rearrangement uses TRBV21-1 and TRBJ2-1. TRBV21-1 is classified as a pseudogene. The CDR3 loop spans 16 amino acids. The CDR3 sequence: CASSKASGETYNEQFF. Here the CDR3 DNA reads TGTGCCAGCAGCAAAGCAAGTGGGGAAACCTACAATGAGCAGTTCTTC.

This clonotype was detected a few times. The rearrangement links TRBV29-1 to TRBJ2-5; D is possibly TRBD1 (6 bases). The CDR3 has 13 residues. Germline V lookup: CDR1 SQVTM, CDR2 ANQGSEA. Deletions cut 6 bases from V and 0 bases from J, with 11 bases between. This chain's CDR3 is CSVVNRDQETQYF. For the CDR3, the DNA is TGCAGCGTAGTCAACAGGGACCAAGAGACCCAGTACTTC.

The chain employs TRBV29-1 and TRBJ2-1; D gene unclear. The V gene's germline CDR1 is SQVTM and CDR2 ANQGSEA. This CDR3 has 13 amino acids. Trimming cost V 3 bases and J 4 bases, with 10 bases left between them. DNA for the CDR3: TGCAGCGTTGACCCCGCTGGGTACAATGAGCAGTTCTTC. It codes for CSVDPAGYNEQFF.

This clonotype was recorded only once. The rearrangement joins TRBV5-1 to TRBJ1-1; D is perhaps TRBD1 (5 bases). This CDR3 is 16 amino acids long. Germline V gene sequence: CDR1 SGHRS, CDR2 YFSETQ. V was cut by 5 bases and J by 4 bases, with 21 bases left in between. The chain's CDR3 is CASSSRVSAGGTEAFF. For the CDR3, the DNA is TGCGCCAGCAGTTCAAGGGTCTCGGCGGGGGGCACTGAAGCTTTCTTT.

This clonotype was found many times. The gene calls are TRBV5-1 and TRBJ1-1, with D unresolved. The V gene's germline CDR1 is SGHRS and CDR2 YFSETQ. V lost 6 bases and J lost 1, with 7 bases in between. The CDR3 is 12 amino acids. CDR3 coding DNA: TGCGCCAGCACTTCTAGGAACACTGAAGCTTTCTTT. This translates into CASTSRNTEAFF.

The V call is TRBV18, the J call TRBJ2-7; the D gene is possibly TRBD2 (6 bases). CDR3 length: 13 amino acids. Germline loops: CDR1 KGHSH, CDR2 LQKENI. The V end lost 0 bases, the J end lost 6 bases, and 9 bases lay between the germline ends. CDR3 bases: TGTGCCAGCTCACCACCGGAGGGATCCGAGCAGTACGTC. This encodes CASSPPEGSEQYV.

The V and J genes are TRBV6-5 and TRBJ2-1, with 7 bases matching TRBD2. The CDR3 totals 16 residues. Germline V gene data show CDR1 as MNHEY and CDR2 as SVGAGI. The ends lost 5 bases at V and 7 bases at J; junction bases unmatched: 14. The chain's CDR3 is CASSVLGGSVINEQFF. The CDR3 DNA is TGTGCCAGCAGTGTCCTGGGAGGGAGCGTCATAAATGAGCAGTTCTTC.

There are many counts of this clonotype. The V and J genes are TRBV6-2 or TRBV6-3 and TRBJ1-2; TRBD1 matches at 7 bases. V shed 6 bases and J 7 bases; nucleotides not matched to a gene: 11. Germline V gene data show CDR1 as MNHEY and CDR2 as SVGEGT. The length of the CDR3 is 14 residues. As DNA, the CDR3 is TGTGCCAGCAGCCTGACAGGGCCACTGAGTGGCTACACCTTC. It codes for CASSLTGPLSGYTF.

The J gene is TRBJ2-2, the V gene TRBV20-1, with D perhaps given as TRBD1 or TRBD2 (7 bases each). V was cut by 6 bases and J by 2 bases, with 22 bases left in between. CDR1 DFQATT and CDR2 SNEGSKA come from the germline V gene (reference sequence). The CDR3 is made up of 17 amino acids. CDR3 DNA: TGCAGTGCGGTCAGGGGGGGAGGGCGGTCCAACACCGGGGAGCTGTTTTTT. Translation gives CSAVRGGGRSNTGELFF.

This clonotype was seen repeatedly, ten times or more. This sequence joins TRBV7-8 and TRBJ2-1; no reliable D call. The V gene's germline CDR1 is SGHVS and CDR2 FQNEAQ. The CDR3 runs to 11 residues. Trimming pared 1 base from V and 8 bases from J, leaving 3 bases between. Here the CDR3 DNA reads TGTGCCAGCAGCTTAGAGCATGAGCAGTTCTTC. This gives the protein CASSLEHEQFF.

V gene TRBV7-6 combines with J gene TRBJ2-1; D uncertain. V shed 2 bases and J shed 13 bases, with 15 bases lying between them. The CDR3 runs 13 residues. Per germline, CDR1 SGHVS and CDR2 FNYEAQ. CDR3: CASSLSTEYIQFF. The CDR3 DNA reads TGTGCCAGCAGCTTAAGTACAGAGTATATTCAGTTCTTC.

The CDR3 DNA reads as TGCAGTGCTAGTAGCGGGAATTTCCAGTTCTTC. Protein sequence: CSASSGNFQFF. The chain carries TRBV20-1 and TRBJ2-1, with 8 positions matching TRBD2. V lost 3 bases, J lost 13 bases, and 5 bases stayed unmatched. Germline CDR1 is DFQATT and CDR2 is SNEGSKA (reference sequence). CDR3 length: 11 residues.

Many counts were recorded for this clonotype. The chain employs TRBV29-1 and TRBJ1-5; D call uncertain. This CDR3 is built from 14 residues. In germline, CDR1 is SQVTM, CDR2 ANQGSEA. The V end lost 5 bases, the J end lost 7 bases, and 18 bases lay between the germline ends. The CDR3 nucleotides are TGCAGCGTTAATGAGGGTCGCCGGGGACAGCCCCAGCATTTT. Translation: CSVNEGRRGQPQHF.

The chain is built from TRBV29-1 and TRBJ1-5; D is unresolved. CDR1 is SQVTM and CDR2 is ANQGSEA in the germline V gene. The CDR3 has 15 residues. V was cut by 2 bases and J by 1 base, with 12 bases left in between. In DNA form, the CDR3 reads TGCAGCGTTGAATACTCGGGTGGGAGCAATCAGCCCCAGCATTTT. Translated: CSVEYSGGSNQPQHF.

The rearrangement uses TRBV12-3 or TRBV12-4 and TRBJ2-2; D gene uncertain. V was pared by 6 bases and J by 3 bases, with 5 bases between. The CDR3 has 12 residues. CDR3 loop: CASRTYTGELFF. The CDR3 DNA is TGTGCCAGCAGAACGTACACCGGGGAGCTGTTTTTT.

The chain recombines TRBV10-3 with TRBJ2-4; 8 bases align to TRBD1. The length of the CDR3 is 16 residues. Germline V gene lookup returns CDR1 ENHRY and CDR2 SYGVKD. V shed 0 bases and J 4 bases; nucleotides not matched to a gene: 5. The CDR3 sequence is CAISESRGQEKNIQYF. CDR3 bases: TGTGCCATCAGTGAGTCTCGGGGACAGGAAAAAAACATTCAGTACTTC.

This clonotype was detected a few times. This sequence may be a read error, since a much larger clone differs from it by one base. The chain is built from TRBV12-3 or TRBV12-4 and TRBJ1-1; D not resolved. Trimming removed 1 base from V and 6 bases from J, with 15 bases in between. The length of the CDR3 is 15 residues. In DNA, the CDR3 is TGTGCCAGCAGTTTAGTTGAATCGGGGAGGCCTGAAGCTTTCTTT. Translated: CASSLVESGRPEAFF.

The gene calls are TRBV29-1 and TRBJ2-1, with TRBD2 as a possible D gene (5 bases). V lost 2 bases, J lost 8 bases, and 13 bases lay in between. This CDR3 comprises 13 residues. Germline V gene lookup returns CDR1 SQVTM and CDR2 ANQGSEA. The CDR3 DNA is TGCAGCGTTGAAACTAGGCTCACCCATGAGCAGTTCTTC. Protein: CSVETRLTHEQFF.

In its sample, this clonotype was seen many times. The J gene is TRBJ1-2, the V gene TRBV5-1; D is possibly TRBD1 (6 bases). With 0 bases removed from V and 8 bases from J, the gap between germline ends came to 8 bases. Germline V gives CDR1 SGHRS, CDR2 YFSETQ. The CDR3 totals 12 residues. This CDR3 is CASSLETGGYTF. CDR3 bases: TGCGCCAGCAGCTTGGAAACAGGGGGCTACACCTTC.

This clonotype appeared many times. The genes are TRBV12-3 or TRBV12-4 and TRBJ1-2; D ambiguous. V lost 5 bases to trimming and J lost 4 bases, with 11 bases between them. CDR3 length: 13 residues. The CDR3 bases are TGTGCCAGCAGTGGGAGCCGACCCTATGGCTACACCTTC. It is translated as CASSGSRPYGYTF.

This clonotype was seen repeatedly, ten times or more. The chain joins TRBV4-3 to TRBJ2-1; no clear D. Trimming stripped 0 bases from V and 12 bases from J, with 12 bases between. CDR1 LGHNA and CDR2 YSLEER come from the germline V gene. This CDR3 is built from 13 residues. The CDR3 sequence: CASSQELQIVQFF. CDR3 nucleotides: TGCGCCAGCAGCCAAGAACTTCAGATAGTGCAGTTCTTC.

This clonotype occurred many times. The chain carries TRBV6-2 or TRBV6-3 and TRBJ2-7; D is unresolved. The germline V gene has CDR1 MNHEY and CDR2 SVGEGT. This CDR3 is built from 11 residues. V lost 8 bases and J lost 0, with 5 bases in between. Here the CDR3 DNA reads TGTGCCAGCTCGCGCTCCTACGAGCAGTACTTC. Its protein is CASSRSYEQYF.

The count of this clonotype is one. The junction shows a germline mismatch at one end, possibly a read error. CDR3: CASSDGSALSF. The CDR3 DNA follows: TGTGCCAGCAGTGACGGGTCCGCGTTGTCCTTC. The chain is built from TRBV6-4 and TRBJ2-4; D unresolved. This CDR3 contains 11 residues. Per the germline V gene, CDR1 is MRHNA and CDR2 is SNTAGT.